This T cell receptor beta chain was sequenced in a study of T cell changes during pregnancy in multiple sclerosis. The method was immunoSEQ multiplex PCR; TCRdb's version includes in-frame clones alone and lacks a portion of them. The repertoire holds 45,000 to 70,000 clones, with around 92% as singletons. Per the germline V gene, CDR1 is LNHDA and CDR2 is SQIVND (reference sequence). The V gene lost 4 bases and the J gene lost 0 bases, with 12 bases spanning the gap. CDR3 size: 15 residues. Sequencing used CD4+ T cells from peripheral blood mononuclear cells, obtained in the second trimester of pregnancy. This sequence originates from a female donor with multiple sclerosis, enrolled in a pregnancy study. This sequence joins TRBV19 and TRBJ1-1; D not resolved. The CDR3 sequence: CASSRSGVMNTEAFF. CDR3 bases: TGTGCCAGTAGTAGATCGGGAGTCATGAACACTGAAGCTTTCTTT.